This T cell receptor beta chain was recovered during a study of T cells in Graves' hyperthyroidism and ophthalmopathy. TCR beta CDR3 regions were amplified from RNA. The HTBI primer set drove a first-round RT-PCR of the TCR CDR3. TCRdb analysed the multiplex PCR reads with MiXCR anew, one entry per CDR3 protein. The table has about 600,000 distinct CDR3 sequences, 16% seen once. A few counts support this clonotype. V lost 0 bases to trimming and J lost 5 bases, with 7 bases between them. Germline values: CDR1 SGHKS, CDR2 YYEKEE (reference sequence). The CDR3 extends over 13 amino acids. This sequence joins TRBV5-5 and TRBJ2-3; D is undetermined. Sequenced: blood. The source is a woman between 35 and 50 years old with Graves' ophthalmopathy. The CDR3 loop is CASSLERIDTQYF. The CDR3 DNA reads TGTGCCAGCAGCTTGGAAAGGATAGATACGCAGTATTTT.